This passage covers 9 T cell receptor beta chains from one sample sequenced in a study of cytomegalovirus exposure and HLA in healthy donors. The primer mix had 60 Vbeta and 13 Jbeta primers. Data came from immunoSEQ multiplex PCR; TCRdb stores just in-frame clones and leaves some out. This sample carries 180,000 or so clones, over 65% of them seen once, and the ten largest clones take about 1.5%. Sequencing was performed on PBMCs. The receptors stem from a man between 18 and 35 years old in good health and CMV-seronegative.

This clone was recorded only once. The chain carries TRBV30 and TRBJ1-1; D is uncertain. V lost 4 bases and J lost 6, with 18 bases in between. Per germline, CDR1 GTSNPN and CDR2 SVGIG (reference sequence). The CDR3 is 14 amino acids. As DNA, the CDR3 is TGTGCCTGGATGGGTCCAGGCCGGCTGTCTGAAGCTTTCTTT. This encodes CAWMGPGRLSEAFF.

This clone was counted only a few times. The rearrangement uses TRBV12-5 and TRBJ1-3, with TRBD1 identical over 7 bases. This CDR3 comprises 13 residues. Germline CDR1 and CDR2: LGHNT and FRNRAP. Germline trimming cut 4 bases from V and 4 bases from J; bases unmatched to any gene: 1. The CDR3 here is CASGSGQGNTIYF. The CDR3 DNA reads as TGTGCTAGTGGTTCGGGACAGGGAAACACCATATATTTT.

The chain carries TRBV6-6 and TRBJ1-2, with a possible D match to TRBD1 (5 bases). Trimming pared 7 bases from V and 2 bases from J, leaving 11 bases between. The CDR3 loop spans 13 amino acids. CDR1 is MNHNY, CDR2 SVGAGI, per germline (reference sequence). The CDR3 protein is CASTSRVNYGYTF. In nucleotides, the CDR3 is TGTGCCAGCACGTCCAGGGTGAACTATGGCTACACCTTC.

This chain joins TRBV27 and TRBJ2-5, with 10 bases that match TRBD2. Per the germline V gene, CDR1 is MNHEY and CDR2 is SMNVEV (reference sequence). The V gene end was trimmed by 2 bases and the J gene end by 5 bases; junction bases not matched to a gene: 11. The CDR3 loop spans 17 amino acids. The CDR3 reads CASSLKGLAGARETQYF. DNA for the CDR3: TGTGCCAGCAGTTTAAAGGGGCTAGCGGGAGCCCGGGAGACCCAGTACTTC.

This clone was picked up a small number of times. The J gene is TRBJ2-5, the V gene TRBV5-6, with a possible D match to TRBD1 (5 bases). CDR1 SGHDT and CDR2 YYEEEE come from the germline V gene. This CDR3 comprises 12 residues. Trimming took off 2 bases at V and 7 bases at J, with 9 bases between the two ends. The CDR3 loop is CASSLGVRTQYF. In DNA, the CDR3 is TGTGCCAGCAGCTTAGGGGTACGGACCCAGTACTTC.

CDR3 coding DNA: TGCGCCAGCAGCTTGGCGGAGGGGGCGGGAACTGAAGCTTTCTTT. Its protein product is CASSLAEGAGTEAFF. The chain carries TRBV5-1 and TRBJ1-1, with 7 bases aligning to TRBD1. Trimming cost V 0 bases and J 5 bases; bases outside gene matches: 7. The germline V gene encodes CDR1 SGHRS and CDR2 YFSETQ. The CDR3 length is 15 residues. The entire variable domain, with the rest obtained from reference TRBV5-1 and TRBJ1-1, is as follows: KAGVTQTPRYLIKTRGQQVTLSCSPISGHRSVSWYQQTPGQGLQFLFEYFSETQRNKGNFPGRFSGRQFSNSRSEMNVSTLELGDSALYLCASSLAEGAGTEAFFGQGTRLTVV.

The chain combines TRBV2 with TRBJ2-7; tentatively, D is TRBD2 (6 bases). Germline loops: CDR1 SNHLY, CDR2 FYNNEI. The CDR3 consists of 12 residues. V lost 11 bases and J 2 bases, leaving 13 bases between the germline ends. The CDR3 loop reads CAGGVVPYEQYF. CDR3 nucleotides: TGTGCCGGAGGGGTTGTGCCCTACGAGCAGTACTTC.

The rearrangement joins TRBV5-1 to TRBJ2-2; TRBD2 matches 10 bases. Germline CDR1 SGHRS, CDR2 YFSETQ. The trim removed 4 bases at V and 0 bases at J, leaving 3 bases unmatched. The CDR3 spans 16 residues. CDR3 sequence: CASSPSGSANTGELFF. CDR3 in DNA: TGCGCCAGCAGCCCTAGCGGGAGCGCGAACACCGGGGAGCTGTTTTTT.

Note on this clone: Other DNA variants within this sample encode the same CDR3. The V and J genes are TRBV6-5 and TRBJ2-7; D may be TRBD1 (5 bases). Germline CDR1 reads MNHEY; CDR2 reads SVGAGI. V lost 0 bases and J lost 0, with 6 bases in between. This CDR3 region has 14 residues. The chain's CDR3 is CASSYSQGSYEQYF. CDR3 in DNA: TGTGCCAGCAGTTACTCCCAGGGCTCCTACGAGCAGTACTTC.